Following are 14 T cell receptor beta chains from one sample sequenced in a study of vaccination and CD4 T cells after COVID-19. Sample treatment: roughly 11-day PBMC culture with coronavirus spike peptide pools or control peptides (ViraFEST assay). Oncomine TCR Beta short-read sequencing was applied to DNA from cultured CD4+ T cells. One entry per CDR3 protein, called by TCRdb with MiXCR from the PCR reads. The sample has approximately 13,000 distinct CDR3 sequences, less than 35% seen once. Their antigens remain unidentified. The material sequenced was CD4+ T cells from blood, cultured in vitro, taken before SARS-CoV-2 vaccination. These receptor sequences come from a human donor who received a COVID-19 vaccine.

This clonotype was detected only a few times. The genes are TRBV6-5 and TRBJ2-7; either TRBD1 or TRBD2 may supply D (5 bases each). The CDR3 runs 16 residues. Germline V lookup: CDR1 MNHEY, CDR2 SVGAGI. Trimming left V 2 bases short and J 4 bases short, with 18 bases between. The CDR3 sequence is CASSYLLGRGGYEQYF. CDR3 nucleotides: TGTGCCAGCAGTTACCTCCTGGGACGGGGTGGGTACGAGCAGTACTTC.

This clonotype was observed a few times. The V call is TRBV6-5, the J call TRBJ2-2; no clear D. The CDR3 loop spans 15 amino acids. The V and J ends lost 0 bases and 2 bases respectively, with 7 bases between them. Germline lookup yields CDR1 MNHEY and CDR2 SVGAGI. The CDR3 protein is CASSYSGINTGELFF. CDR3 DNA: TGTGCCAGCAGTTACTCTGGGATTAACACCGGGGAGCTGTTTTTT.

This clonotype was counted only a few times. The chain links TRBV27 to TRBJ1-1; D gene uncertain. Trimming took 5 bases from V and 1 from J, leaving 8 bases between them. CDR1 and CDR2 from the germline V gene are MNHEY and SMNVEV (reference sequence). The CDR3 runs 13 residues. DNA of the CDR3: TGTGCCAGCAGTCTAACCAAGAACACTGAAGCTTTCTTT. It yields the protein CASSLTKNTEAFF.

This rearrangement joins TRBV18 to TRBJ2-7, with TRBD1 identical over 7 bases. Germline loops: CDR1 KGHSH, CDR2 LQKENI. The CDR3 length is 18 residues. Trimming at V came to 3 bases and at J to 0 bases, leaving 14 bases not matched to a gene. The CDR3 DNA reads TGTGCCAGCTCACCCTCTCAGGCCGGGACAGAACTCTCCTACGAGCAGTACTTC. Translation: CASSPSQAGTELSYEQYF. Variable domain in full (rest from reference TRBV18 and TRBJ2-7): NAGVMQNPRHLVRRRGQEARLRCSPMKGHSHVYWYRQLPEEGLKFMVYLQKENIIDESGMPKERFSAEFPKEGPSILRIQQVVRGDSAAYFCASSPSQAGTELSYEQYFGPGTRLTVT.

This chain connects TRBV15 to TRBJ2-1; D is uncertain. Germline CDR1 LNHNV, CDR2 YYDKDF (reference sequence). The CDR3 has 12 residues. V dropped 0 bases and J dropped 10 bases, with 7 bases sitting between them. CDR3 residues: CATSRDGGEQFF. Written as DNA, the CDR3 is TGTGCCACCAGCAGAGATGGTGGGGAGCAGTTCTTC. The whole variable domain, filled in from reference TRBV15 and TRBJ2-1, reads DAMVIQNPRYQVTQFGKPVTLSCSQTLNHNVMYWYQQKSSQAPKLLFHYYDKDFNNEADTPDNFQSRRPNTSFCFLDIRSPGLGDTAMYLCATSRDGGEQFFGPGTRLTVL.

This clonotype was seen a few times. The V and J genes are TRBV11-2 and TRBJ2-7; D remains unclear. V dropped 0 bases and J dropped 3 bases, with 9 bases sitting between them. The CDR3 runs 14 residues. Germline V gene lookup returns CDR1 SGHAT and CDR2 FQNNGV. The CDR3 nucleotides are TGTGCCAGCAGCTTAGATCGCGTGGACTACGAGCAGTACTTC. Encoded protein: CASSLDRVDYEQYF.

This chain connects TRBV20-1 to TRBJ1-6; 8 bases align to TRBD1. Germline V gene sequence: CDR1 DFQATT, CDR2 SNEGSKA (reference sequence). V was pared by 6 bases and J by 5 bases, with 3 bases of the junction left unmatched. The CDR3 runs to 13 residues. The CDR3 region is CSARDRHNSPLHF. CDR3 sequence (DNA): TGCAGTGCGCGGGACAGGCATAATTCACCCCTCCACTTT.

This clonotype was seen a handful of times. The V and J genes are TRBV10-3 and TRBJ2-7; 8 bases map to TRBD2. The CDR3 is 14 amino acids. Germline lookup yields CDR1 ENHRY and CDR2 SYGVKD. The V and J ends lost 4 bases and 5 bases, in that order; junction bases with no gene match: 7. The CDR3 reads CAISGTGGEDEQYF. Here the CDR3 DNA reads TGTGCCATCAGTGGGACGGGGGGGGAAGACGAGCAGTACTTC.

The rearrangement uses TRBV2 and TRBJ2-1; the D gene is possibly TRBD1 (6 bases). The ends were cut back, 6 bases at V and 5 bases at J, with 26 bases in the middle. The CDR3 is 18 residues long. Germline V CDR1 and CDR2: SNHLY, FYNNEI. CDR3 loop: CASRPISLRTVDNNEQFF. CDR3 nucleotide sequence: TGTGCCAGCAGACCCATTTCCCTCCGGACAGTAGACAACAATGAGCAGTTCTTC.

The rearrangement uses TRBV5-1 and TRBJ2-7; TRBD1 might be the D (6 bases). CDR3 length: 14 residues. V was pared by 5 bases and J by 4 bases, with 16 bases between. Germline CDR1 is SGHRS and CDR2 is YFSETQ. The CDR3 nucleotides are TGCGCCAGCAGTTCCGGGACACTCATTTACGAGCAGTACTTC. Protein: CASSSGTLIYEQYF.

This clonotype is a singleton in its sample. J is TRBJ2-5 and V is TRBV29-1, with a tentative D call TRBD1 (5 bases). Germline-derived CDR1 and CDR2 are SQVTM and ANQGSEA. This CDR3 spans 12 amino acids. Deletions cut 4 bases from V and 5 bases from J, with 11 bases between. DNA for the CDR3: TGCAGCGTTGGTACAGGCCAGGAGACCCAGTACTTC. This gives the protein CSVGTGQETQYF.

This clonotype was detected a few times. The rearrangement links TRBV5-4 to TRBJ2-3, with D perhaps matching TRBD1 (6 bases). From germline, CDR1 is SGHNT and CDR2 YYREEE (reference sequence). Trimming took 4 bases from V and 2 from J, leaving 8 bases between them. The CDR3 is made up of 13 amino acids. CDR3 in DNA: TGTGCCAGCAGCCTGGGGGCCACAGATACGCAGTATTTT. This codes for CASSLGATDTQYF.

This rearrangement joins TRBV7-3 to TRBJ1-6, with D possibly TRBD1 on 5 matching bases. There are 14 residues in the CDR3. The V gene's germline CDR1 is SGHTA and CDR2 FQGTGA. V was clipped by 2 bases and J by 7 bases, with 9 bases between them. CDR3 protein: CASSLGNRNSPLHF. The CDR3 DNA follows: TGTGCCAGCAGCTTAGGGAACAGGAATTCACCCCTCCACTTT.

The V gene is TRBV20-1, the J gene TRBJ1-4; 9 bases line up with TRBD1. This CDR3 is 13 amino acids long. V trimming: 6 bases; J trimming: 7 bases; junction bases outside the gene matches: 6. CDR1 DFQATT and CDR2 SNEGSKA come from the germline V gene (reference sequence). CDR3 region: CSAQQGAGEKLFF. CDR3 nucleotide sequence: TGCAGTGCCCAACAGGGGGCGGGTGAAAAACTGTTTTTT.